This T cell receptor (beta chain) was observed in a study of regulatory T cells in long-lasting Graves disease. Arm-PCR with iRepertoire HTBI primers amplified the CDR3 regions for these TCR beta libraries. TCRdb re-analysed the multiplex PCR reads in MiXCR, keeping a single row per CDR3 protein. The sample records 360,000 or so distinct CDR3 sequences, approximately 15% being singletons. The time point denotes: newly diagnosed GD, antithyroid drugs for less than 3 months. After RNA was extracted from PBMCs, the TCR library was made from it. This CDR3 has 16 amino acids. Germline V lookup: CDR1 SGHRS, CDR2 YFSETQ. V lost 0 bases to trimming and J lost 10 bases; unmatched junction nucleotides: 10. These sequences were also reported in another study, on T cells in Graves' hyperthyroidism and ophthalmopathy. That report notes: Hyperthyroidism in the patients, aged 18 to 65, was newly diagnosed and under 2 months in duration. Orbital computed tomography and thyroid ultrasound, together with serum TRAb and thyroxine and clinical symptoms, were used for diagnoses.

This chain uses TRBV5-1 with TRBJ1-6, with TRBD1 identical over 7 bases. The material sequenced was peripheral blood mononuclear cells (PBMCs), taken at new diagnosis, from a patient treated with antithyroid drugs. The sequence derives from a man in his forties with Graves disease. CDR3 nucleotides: TGCGCCAGCAGCTTGGACGAGGGGGCCGCTTGGTCACCCCTCCACTTT. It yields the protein CASSLDEGAAWSPLHF.